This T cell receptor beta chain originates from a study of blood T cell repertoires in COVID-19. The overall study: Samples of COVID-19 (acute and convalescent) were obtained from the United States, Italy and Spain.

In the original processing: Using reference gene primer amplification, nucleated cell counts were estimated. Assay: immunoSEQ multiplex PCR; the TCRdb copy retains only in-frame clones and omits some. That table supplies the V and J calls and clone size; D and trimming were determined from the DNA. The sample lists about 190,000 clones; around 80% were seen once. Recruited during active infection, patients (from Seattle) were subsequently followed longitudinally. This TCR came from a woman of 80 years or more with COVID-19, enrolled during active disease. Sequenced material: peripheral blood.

This CDR3 is CSASLRVTGELFF. CDR3 sequence (DNA): TGCAGTGCTAGTCTGAGGGTTACCGGGGAGCTGTTTTTT. This chain connects TRBV20-1 to TRBJ2-2; D is perhaps TRBD2 (5 bases). V was clipped by 3 bases and J by 5 bases, with 10 bases between them. This CDR3 contains 13 residues. The V gene's germline CDR1 is DFQATT and CDR2 SNEGSKA (reference sequence).